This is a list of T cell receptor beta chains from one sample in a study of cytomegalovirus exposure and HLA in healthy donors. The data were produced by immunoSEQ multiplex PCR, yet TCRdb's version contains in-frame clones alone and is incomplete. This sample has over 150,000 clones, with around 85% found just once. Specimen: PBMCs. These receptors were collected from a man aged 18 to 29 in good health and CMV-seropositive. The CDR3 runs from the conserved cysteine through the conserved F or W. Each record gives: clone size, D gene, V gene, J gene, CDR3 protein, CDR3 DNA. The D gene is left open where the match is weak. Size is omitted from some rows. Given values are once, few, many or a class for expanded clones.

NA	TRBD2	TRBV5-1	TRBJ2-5	CASSGGLAGQETQYF	TGCGCCAGCAGTGGGGGACTAGCGGGCCAAGAGACCCAGTACTTC
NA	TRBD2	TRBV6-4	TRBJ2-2	CASSAESGGAGELFF	TGTGCCAGCAGTGCCGAGAGCGGGGGGGCCGGGGAGCTGTTTTTT
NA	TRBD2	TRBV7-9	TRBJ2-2	CASSFSTSGSGGELFF	TGTGCCAGCAGCTTCTCGACTAGCGGGAGTGGCGGGGAGCTGTTTTTT
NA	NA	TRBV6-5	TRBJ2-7	CAAGLTSSYEQYF	TGTGCTGCTGGACTAACGAGCTCCTACGAGCAGTACTTC
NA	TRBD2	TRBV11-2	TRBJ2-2	CASSQIAPGTSGRAGELFF	TGTGCCAGCAGCCAAATAGCCCCGGGGACTAGCGGGAGGGCCGGGGAGCTGTTTTTT
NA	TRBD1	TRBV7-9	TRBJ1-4	CASSGQGNEKLFF	TGTGCCAGCAGCGGACAGGGTAATGAAAAACTGTTTTTT
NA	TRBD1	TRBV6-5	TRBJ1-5	CASSTGGRGQPQHF	TGTGCCAGCAGTACAGGGGGCCGGGGTCAGCCCCAGCATTTT
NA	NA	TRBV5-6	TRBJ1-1	CASSWKGGTEAFF	TGTGCCAGCAGCTGGAAGGGGGGGACTGAAGCTTTCTTT
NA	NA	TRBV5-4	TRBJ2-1	CASSRSQGIYNEQFF	TGTGCCAGCAGCCGTTCCCAGGGGATCTACAATGAGCAGTTCTTC
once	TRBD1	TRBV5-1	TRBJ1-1	CASSSKQGVNTEAFF	TGCGCCAGCAGCTCGAAACAGGGGGTAAACACTGAAGCTTTCTTT
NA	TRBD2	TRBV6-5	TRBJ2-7	CASSRTSRYEQYF	TGTGCCAGCAGCCGGACTAGCAGGTACGAGCAGTACTTC